This TCR beta chain originates from a study of neurological immune-mediated disorders. CDR3 length equals 18 residues. V dropped 0 bases and J dropped 3 bases, with 20 bases sitting between them. Looked up from germline, CDR1 is SGHNT and CDR2 is YENEEA. Time point noted: longitudinal time-point 1 (baseline). This clonotype was counted only a few times. TCRdb independently ran MiXCR on the 5' RACE reads; one entry per CDR3 protein. The data show 55,000 to 75,000 distinct CDR3 sequences, roughly 15% seen once. The chain couples TRBV11-3 to TRBJ1-1, with D possibly being TRBD1 (6 bases). The clonotype comes from a female donor with HTLV-1-associated myelopathy (HAM/TSP). Sequenced material: PBMCs. CDR3 coding DNA: TGTGCCAGCAGCTTAGAGCCAAAGAAAGGACAGTTTCACACTGAAGCTTTCTTT. Translation gives CASSLEPKKGQFHTEAFF.